This entry lists 22 T cell receptor beta chains sequenced from one sample in a study of shared clonotypes between healthy human individuals (dated by TCRdb to 2020 to 2022). Libraries came from the immunoSEQ multiplex PCR assay. TCRdb took this table from immuneACCESS and kept in-frame rearrangements with V and J called. Such tables lack part of the clones; where checked against another copy, unresolved V genes explain under half of the gap, and the rest is unexplained. The sample table contains 150,000 to 200,000 clones; only one count was recorded for 85% to 95% of them. The ten largest clones add up to 0.067% of the sample. Source material: naive CD4+ T cells sorted from blood. The sample's cell subset or site label, in plain terms: CD45RA+ positively selected. These TCRs come from a woman younger than 45 in good health.

V usage is TRBV28 and J usage is TRBJ2-5; D is unresolved. The J call is in doubt because the DNA end fits TRBJ2-7 better. Germline lookup yields CDR1 MDHEN and CDR2 SYDVKM. This CDR3 region has 12 residues. The CDR3 bases are TGTGCCAGCAGGCAATCGGGTTACGAGCAGTACTTC. It codes for CASRQSGYEQYF.

The rearrangement links TRBV7-9 to TRBJ2-7; possibly TRBD2 for D (6 bases). Germline V gene sequence: CDR1 SEHNR, CDR2 FQNEAQ (reference sequence). This CDR3 spans 12 amino acids. V was pared by 5 bases and J by 6 bases, with 11 bases between. CDR3 coding DNA: TGTGCCAGCAGCCCCGCGGGGCGCGAGCAGTACTTC. Amino acids: CASSPAGREQYF. Supplemented by reference TRBV7-9 and TRBJ2-7, the full variable domain reads DTGVSQNPRHKITKRGQNVTFRCDPISEHNRLYWYRQTLGQGPEFLTYFQNEAQLEKSRLLSDRFSAERPKGSFSTLEIQRTEQGDSAMYLCASSPAGREQYFGPGTRLTVT.

The chain is built from TRBV5-6 and TRBJ1-2; D gene unclear. The length of the CDR3 is 12 residues. The V and J ends lost 0 bases and 3 bases respectively, with 3 bases between them. Germline V gene lookup returns CDR1 SGHDT and CDR2 YYEEEE. CDR3 amino acids: CASSLGYYGYTF. In DNA, the CDR3 is TGTGCCAGCAGCTTGGGTTACTATGGCTACACCTTC.

The CDR3 here is CASRPFSGRLSYEQYF. CDR3 sequence (DNA): TGTGCCAGCAGACCCTTTAGCGGGCGACTCTCCTACGAGCAGTACTTC. The chain has TRBV27 and TRBJ2-7; 7 nucleotides align to TRBD2. Germline CDR1 MNHEY, CDR2 SMNVEV (reference sequence). The junction had 11 bases not matched to a gene; V was cut back by 6 bases and J by 0 bases. The CDR3 runs to 16 residues.

This clone was found once. CDR3 protein: CASFKTGSWGYTF. CDR3 nucleotides: TGTGCCAGTTTTAAGACAGGTTCGTGGGGCTACACCTTC. The chain couples TRBV28 to TRBJ1-2, with TRBD1 as a possible D gene (6 bases). Deletions cut 9 bases from V and 8 bases from J, with 19 bases between. The CDR3 runs to 13 residues. The V gene's germline CDR1 is MDHEN and CDR2 SYDVKM.

A single count supports this clone. The V call is TRBV5-5, the J call TRBJ1-1; unclear D gene. The CDR3 is 11 residues long. V shed 0 bases and J shed 13 bases, with 10 bases lying between them. The germline gives CDR1 SGHKS, CDR2 YYEKEE (reference sequence). CDR3 bases: TGTGCCAGCAGCTTGGAACGATTAGGTTTCTTT. Its protein is CASSLERLGFF.

The chain combines TRBV11-2 with TRBJ2-5; 7 bases match TRBD2. J gave up 5 bases and V 0 bases, and 3 bases lay outside the gene matches. The CDR3 is 14 residues long. Per germline, CDR1 SGHAT and CDR2 FQNNGV. The CDR3: CASSLDRGGETQYF. In nucleotides, the CDR3 is TGTGCCAGCAGCTTAGATCGGGGAGGGGAGACCCAGTACTTC.

The chain employs TRBV7-3 and TRBJ2-2; no reliable D call. There are 14 residues in the CDR3. V was clipped by 5 bases and J by 7 bases, with 14 bases between them. Germline values: CDR1 SGHTA, CDR2 FQGTGA. CDR3 DNA: TGTGCCAGCAGCCCCGACTCAAGAAGCGGGGAGCTGTTTTTT. It codes for CASSPDSRSGELFF.

The gene calls are TRBV28 and TRBJ2-7, with D unresolved. V lost 10 bases, J lost 4 bases, and 8 bases lay in between. Germline assignment: CDR1 MDHEN and CDR2 SYDVKM. This CDR3 has 10 residues. The CDR3 here is CATIGYEQYF. As DNA, the CDR3 is TGTGCCACCATAGGGTACGAGCAGTACTTC.

The chain uses TRBV28 and TRBJ2-7; 7 nucleotides line up with TRBD2. Germline V gives CDR1 MDHEN, CDR2 SYDVKM. With V trimmed by 5 bases and J by 6 bases, 7 bases remained unmatched. The CDR3 sequence is 13 residues long. The DNA of the CDR3 is TGTGCCAGCAGTGCGGCTACGGGGGGCGAGCAGTACTTC. Translating it yields CASSAATGGEQYF.

This chain uses TRBV11-1 with TRBJ1-2; D might be TRBD1 (5 bases). The V gene's germline CDR1 is SGHAT and CDR2 FQDESV (reference sequence). This CDR3 comprises 13 residues. Between the trimmed V and J ends, which lost 3 bases and 2 bases, there was a span of 7 bases. The CDR3: CASSLRQNYGYTF. The CDR3, as DNA: TGTGCCAGCAGCTTGAGACAGAACTATGGCTACACCTTC.

The chain uses TRBV29-1 and TRBJ1-3, with 7 bases that match TRBD1. After removal of 5 bases from V and 0 bases from J, the junction contained 7 bases not matched to a gene. Germline lookup yields CDR1 SQVTM and CDR2 ANQGSEA. The CDR3 is 15 amino acids. The CDR3, as DNA: TGCAGCGTTAAGACAGGGATTGTCTCTGGAAACACCATATATTTT. Protein: CSVKTGIVSGNTIYF.

The gene calls are TRBV11-2 and TRBJ2-7; D is possibly TRBD2 (5 bases). Trimming cost V 1 base and J 3 bases, with 13 bases left between them. Germline assignment: CDR1 SGHAT and CDR2 FQNNGV. The CDR3 is 15 amino acids. For the CDR3, the DNA is TGTGCCAGCAGCTTAGGAGTGGTCGGGGTCTACGAGCAGTACTTC. Residues: CASSLGVVGVYEQYF. The whole variable domain, remainder taken from reference TRBV11-2 and TRBJ2-7, is EAGVAQSPRYKIIEKRQSVAFWCNPISGHATLYWYQQILGQGPKLLIQFQNNGVVDDSQLPKDRFSAERLKGVDSTLKIQPAKLEDSAVYLCASSLGVVGVYEQYFGPGTRLTVT.

V and J are TRBV5-5 and TRBJ2-7, with 11 bases matching TRBD2. Germline lookup yields CDR1 SGHKS and CDR2 YYEKEE (reference sequence). Trimming cost V 4 bases and J 3 bases; bases outside gene matches: 9. There are 16 residues in the CDR3. The CDR3 nucleotides read TGTGCCAGCAGCCCAAAATTAGCGGGAGGGTACTACGAGCAGTACTTC. Its translation is CASSPKLAGGYYEQYF.

The chain has TRBV5-1 and TRBJ2-1; no firm D call. CDR3 length: 14 residues. Germline CDR1 SGHRS, CDR2 YFSETQ. V lost 3 bases, J lost 1 base, and 8 bases lay in between. CDR3 loop: CASSWGQSYNEQFF. CDR3 coding DNA: TGCGCCAGCAGCTGGGGTCAATCCTACAATGAGCAGTTCTTC. Using reference TRBV5-1 and TRBJ2-1 for the parts outside the CDR3, the full variable domain is KAGVTQTPRYLIKTRGQQVTLSCSPISGHRSVSWYQQTPGQGLQFLFEYFSETQRNKGNFPGRFSGRQFSNSRSEMNVSTLELGDSALYLCASSWGQSYNEQFFGPGTRLTVL.

This chain uses TRBV28 with TRBJ2-1; D remains ambiguous. Trimming removed 1 base from V and 0 bases from J, with 4 bases in between. Germline values: CDR1 MDHEN, CDR2 SYDVKM. The CDR3 consists of 14 residues. This CDR3 reads CASSLLSSYNEQFF. CDR3 coding DNA: TGTGCCAGCAGTTTATTAAGCTCCTACAATGAGCAGTTCTTC.

V and J are TRBV5-4 and TRBJ2-7; 9 nucleotides agree with TRBD2. The CDR3 is 16 amino acids. The germline gives CDR1 SGHNT, CDR2 YYREEE (reference sequence). V dropped 1 base and J dropped 2; count of bases not matched to a gene: 7. CDR3 nucleotides: TGTGCCAGCAGCTTGTGTCGACTAGCGGCGCCCTACGAGCAGTACTTC. Its translation: CASSLCRLAAPYEQYF. The whole variable domain, remainder taken from reference TRBV5-4 and TRBJ2-7, is ETGVTQSPTHLIKTRGQQVTLRCSSQSGHNTVSWYQQALGQGPQFIFQYYREEENGRGNFPPRFSGLQFPNYSSELNVNALELDDSALYLCASSLCRLAAPYEQYFGPGTRLTVT.

V gene TRBV9 combines with J gene TRBJ1-2; D call uncertain. Germline V lookup: CDR1 SGDLS, CDR2 YYNGEE. With 0 bases removed from V and 6 bases from J, the gap between germline ends came to 9 bases. This CDR3 is 13 amino acids long. The CDR3 DNA reads as TGTGCCAGCAGCGTAGGGGTGGAAAATGGCTACACCTTC. As protein: CASSVGVENGYTF.

The rearrangement joins TRBV20-1 to TRBJ2-3, with unresolved D. Germline values: CDR1 DFQATT, CDR2 SNEGSKA (reference sequence). The CDR3 extends over 11 amino acids. The V and J ends lost 6 bases and 4 bases respectively, with 8 bases between them. The CDR3 region has the DNA TGCAGTGCCCCGACTGCAGATACGCAGTATTTT. Translating gives CSAPTADTQYF.

This clone was observed a few times. The chain joins TRBV2 to TRBJ1-4; D is perhaps TRBD1 (5 bases). The V end was cut by 5 bases, the J end by 5 bases, with 9 bases between. The CDR3 runs 13 residues. From germline, CDR1 is SNHLY and CDR2 FYNNEI. The chain's CDR3 is CASSRQINEKLFF. The CDR3 coding sequence is TGTGCCAGCAGTCGACAGATCAATGAAAAACTGTTTTTT. Drawing the rest from reference TRBV2 and TRBJ1-4, the complete variable domain is EPEVTQTPSHQVTQMGQEVILRCVPISNHLYFYWYRQILGQKVEFLVSFYNNEISEKSEIFDDQFSVERPDGSNFTLKIRSTKLEDSAMYFCASSRQINEKLFFGSGTQLSVL.

This sequence joins TRBV28 and TRBJ2-5; D might be TRBD1 or TRBD2, each matching 5 bases. The CDR3 is made up of 16 amino acids. V dropped 8 bases and J dropped 5 bases, with 24 bases sitting between them. Germline CDR1 is MDHEN and CDR2 is SYDVKM. The CDR3 region is CASQVSQGRGTETQYF. The CDR3 DNA reads as TGTGCCAGCCAAGTGAGCCAGGGACGAGGTACGGAGACCCAGTACTTC.

V usage is TRBV18 and J usage is TRBJ1-1; D gene unclear. The CDR3 length is 13 residues. V was shortened by 5 bases and J by 1 base, with 8 bases between the two germline ends. Germline assignment: CDR1 KGHSH and CDR2 LQKENI. In DNA, the CDR3 is TGTGCCAGCTCAATTGGGGAGAACACTGAAGCTTTCTTT. As protein: CASSIGENTEAFF.